This entry lists 14 T cell receptor beta chains sequenced from one sample in a study of blood T cells in healthy people across ages. A sample-barcoded 5' primer and a J-beta primer mix were used in a second PCR of about 6 to 11 cycles. TCRdb analysed the 5' RACE reads with MiXCR anew, one entry per CDR3 protein. Here the sample spans some 1.5 million distinct CDR3 sequences, 25% to 30% being singletons. Sequencing was carried out using blood. The receptors stem from a woman in her twenties or thirties in good health.

This clonotype was seen a few times. This chain connects TRBV12-3 or TRBV12-4 to TRBJ2-5; 8 bases line up with TRBD1. V gave up 5 bases and J gave up 5 bases; unmatched junction bases: 7. The CDR3 is made up of 14 amino acids. The DNA for the CDR3 is TGTGCCAGCAGTATGCAGGGGGCCCAGGAGACCCAGTACTTC. This sequence encodes CASSMQGAQETQYF.

The chain joins TRBV5-5 to TRBJ2-2; D gene ambiguous. The CDR3 spans 13 residues. V was cut by 4 bases and J by 7 bases, with 11 bases left in between. Per the germline V gene, CDR1 is SGHKS and CDR2 is YYEKEE (reference sequence). The CDR3 DNA reads as TGTGCCAGCAGCAGAGGTATGGGCGGGGAGCTGTTTTTT. Protein product: CASSRGMGGELFF.

The gene calls are TRBV30 and TRBJ2-1; TRBD2 matches 7 bases. The CDR3 contains 11 residues. In germline, CDR1 is GTSNPN, CDR2 SVGIG (reference sequence). V shed 8 bases and J 9 bases; nucleotides not matched to a gene: 7. Here the CDR3 reads CAGGGLSEQFF. The DNA for the CDR3 is TGTGCCGGGGGGGGTTTAAGTGAGCAGTTCTTC.

The V call is TRBV7-3, the J call TRBJ2-3; D may be TRBD1 or TRBD2 (6 bases each). There are 13 residues in the CDR3. Germline CDR1 is SGHTA and CDR2 is FQGTGA. The germline V and J ends were trimmed by 11 bases and 6 bases, with 18 bases remaining between them. CDR3 bases: TGTGCCGTGGGTCCGGGGGCGGGGGATACGCAGTATTTT. This codes for CAVGPGAGDTQYF.

This clonotype occurred a few times. The CDR3 spells CASSLVAGVWNEQFF. The CDR3 DNA reads TGTGCCAGCAGCTTAGTAGCGGGAGTATGGAATGAGCAGTTCTTC. The chain employs TRBV7-9 and TRBJ2-1, with 9 positions matching TRBD2. The CDR3 length is 15 residues. Germline assignment: CDR1 SEHNR and CDR2 FQNEAQ (reference sequence). With V trimmed by 1 base and J by 7 bases, 5 bases remained unmatched.

DNA of the CDR3: TGTGCCAGCAGTCCCCCCGGACAGGGTAACACCATATATTTT. This gives the protein CASSPPGQGNTIYF. The V call is TRBV6-5, the J call TRBJ1-3; 8 nucleotides line up with TRBD1. Germline V lookup: CDR1 MNHEY, CDR2 SVGAGI. The CDR3 is 14 amino acids. With V trimmed by 5 bases and J by 7 bases, 7 bases remained unmatched.

This clonotype was counted between two and nine times. Mismatch with germline at one junction end may stem from a read error. The chain uses TRBV12-3 or TRBV12-4 and TRBJ1-2; a possible D gene is TRBD1 (6 bases). The CDR3 is made up of 15 amino acids. The CDR3 reads CASRGGHQANYGCTF. The CDR3 nucleotides read TGTGCCAGCAGGGGGGGACACCAAGCTAACTATGGCTGCACCTTC.

The CDR3 nucleotides are TGTGCCAGCAGTGACGACAGGGGGCCCCCCTACGAGCAGTACTTC. It is translated as CASSDDRGPPYEQYF. This chain links TRBV28 with TRBJ2-7; 10 nucleotides match TRBD1. J gave up 2 bases and V 5 bases, and 6 bases lay outside the gene matches. This CDR3 is 15 amino acids long. Germline-derived CDR1 and CDR2 are MDHEN and SYDVKM.

The chain links TRBV10-3 to TRBJ1-1; no clear D gene. Germline V gene sequence: CDR1 ENHRY, CDR2 SYGVKD. The CDR3 has 13 residues. The V end was cut by 2 bases, the J end by 1 base, with 5 bases between. The DNA of the CDR3 is TGTGCCATCAGTGAGATGGGGAACACTGAAGCTTTCTTT. This sequence encodes CAISEMGNTEAFF.

The CDR3 region is CASSRHPGLSGPQHF. CDR3 coding DNA: TGTGCCAGCAGCCGGCACCCGGGACTTTCTGGGCCCCAGCATTTT. The rearrangement joins TRBV6-5 to TRBJ1-5; perhaps TRBD1 as D (5 bases). The germline CDR1 and CDR2 sequences are MNHEY and SVGAGI. With 6 bases removed from V and 9 bases from J, the gap between germline ends came to 21 bases. CDR3 length: 15 residues.

This sequence joins TRBV20-1 and TRBJ2-1, with 14 nucleotides matching TRBD2. The J call could be wrong; TRBJ2-7 is a better fit for the DNA end. CDR3 length equals 15 residues. CDR1 is DFQATT, CDR2 SNEGSKA, per germline (reference sequence). The CDR3 DNA sequence: TGCAGTGCTTGGACTAGCGGGAGGTCCTACAATGAGCAGTACTTC. It yields the protein CSAWTSGRSYNEQYF.

Ten or more counts support this clonotype. J is TRBJ1-2 and V is TRBV7-2; D perhaps matches TRBD1 (5 bases). The CDR3 loop spans 15 amino acids. V lost 2 bases and J 8 bases, leaving 18 bases between the germline ends. The germline V gene has CDR1 SGHTA and CDR2 FQGNSA. CDR3 nucleotides: TGTGCCAGCAGCTTAAAGGGTCTGGGGCAGCCCGGCTACACCTTC. Its translation: CASSLKGLGQPGYTF.

Many counts were recorded for this clonotype. The chain joins TRBV4-1 to TRBJ1-2; 7 nucleotides agree with TRBD1. Germline CDR1 is MGHRA and CDR2 is YSYEKL. CDR3 length equals 14 residues. Trimming at V came to 4 bases and at J to 5 bases, leaving 7 bases not matched to a gene. CDR3 bases: TGCGCCAGCAGCCCATCCCGGGACAGTTATGGCTACACCTTC. Its translation is CASSPSRDSYGYTF.

This clonotype was observed a few times. CDR3 region: CASSVQGAEAFF. CDR3 nucleotide sequence: TGCGCCAGCAGCGTACAGGGGGCGGAAGCTTTCTTT. The chain links TRBV5-1 to TRBJ1-1; TRBD1 matches at 9 bases. Trimming at V came to 4 bases and at J to 8 bases, leaving 3 bases not matched to a gene. The germline V gene has CDR1 SGHRS and CDR2 YFSETQ. The CDR3 totals 12 residues. Complete variable domain (other parts from reference TRBV5-1 and TRBJ1-1): KAGVTQTPRYLIKTRGQQVTLSCSPISGHRSVSWYQQTPGQGLQFLFEYFSETQRNKGNFPGRFSGRQFSNSRSEMNVSTLELGDSALYLCASSVQGAEAFFGQGTRLTVV.